This T cell receptor (beta chain) was captured in a study of blood T cell repertoires in COVID-19. The cohort comprised adults aged 18 to 89 years residing in about two dozen US areas. Which cohort a participant joined came from the clinical history participants gave. In the original processing: Nucleated cell number was recorded as an estimate derived from reference gene primer amplification. Here immunoSEQ multiplex PCR was the method, and the copy in TCRdb shows in-frame clones only, minus some. Clone size and V and J calls were adopted from that table, with D and trimming inferred from the DNA. The table has some 250,000 clones, around 87% seen once. The receptor was isolated from a woman between 40 and 50 years old with acute COVID-19. The sample comprised PBMCs or T cells enriched from blood (not recorded which).

CDR3 in amino acids: CASSHPGAVEQYF. In DNA, the CDR3 is TGTGCCAGCAGCCACCCCGGAGCAGTCGAGCAGTACTTC. The rearrangement joins TRBV12-3 or TRBV12-4 to TRBJ2-7; D unresolved. The CDR3 runs 13 residues. V was trimmed by 6 bases and J by 6 bases, leaving 15 bases between them.